This paragraph covers one T cell receptor (beta chain) sequence. Its antigen is undetermined. PCR involved 60 Vbeta and 13 Jbeta primers. Produced via immunoSEQ multiplex PCR; TCRdb's table is partial and in-frame only. The sample shows about 130,000 clones, around 79% of them seen only once. The source of the sample is a study of cytomegalovirus exposure and HLA in healthy donors. Findings and limits, study-wide: Clonal expansion, a later analysis showed, was greater in HLA-associated TCR beta chains than in equally common others.

Sequenced material: PBMCs. This TCR derives from a man between 35 and 55 years old in good health and CMV-seropositive.

This CDR3 is CATSRGGTRGPGPQYF. The CDR3 DNA sequence: TGTGCCACCAGCAGAGGGGGTACCAGAGGGCCCGGGCCCCAGTACTTC. This sequence joins TRBV15 and TRBJ2-5; D may be TRBD2 (5 bases). Germline loops: CDR1 LNHNV, CDR2 YYDKDF (reference sequence). V shed 1 base and J shed 9 bases, with 21 bases lying between them. CDR3 size: 16 residues.